This TCR beta chain derives from a study of cytomegalovirus exposure and HLA in healthy donors. Findings and caveats of the study: Specificity for CMV antigens was confirmed in vitro for a few of the CMV-associated chains. The study listed under 200 cytomegalovirus-associated TCR beta chains. A later examination showed that TCR association rates differed by HLA locus, with DRB1 most and HLA-C fewest. Later genetic work tied a missense DCLRE1C variant to beta-chain V and J trimming.

Primers for the PCR totalled 60 Vbeta and 13 Jbeta. Data came from immunoSEQ multiplex PCR; TCRdb stores just in-frame clones and leaves some out. The data show roughly 250,000 clones, about 83% seen once. This clone has just one count. Its specificity is not known. CDR1 and CDR2 from the germline V gene are SGHNT and YYREEE (reference sequence). With 0 bases clipped from V and 2 bases from J, the junction kept 4 bases outside the gene matches. The CDR3 contains 15 residues. Specimen: PBMCs. The source of this sequence is a middle-aged woman in good health and CMV-seropositive. This chain uses TRBV5-4 with TRBJ2-7; TRBD1 matches 8 bases. The CDR3 DNA follows: TGTGCCAGCAGCTTGGATGGGACAGGTCCCTACGAGCAGTACTTC. Its protein is CASSLDGTGPYEQYF.